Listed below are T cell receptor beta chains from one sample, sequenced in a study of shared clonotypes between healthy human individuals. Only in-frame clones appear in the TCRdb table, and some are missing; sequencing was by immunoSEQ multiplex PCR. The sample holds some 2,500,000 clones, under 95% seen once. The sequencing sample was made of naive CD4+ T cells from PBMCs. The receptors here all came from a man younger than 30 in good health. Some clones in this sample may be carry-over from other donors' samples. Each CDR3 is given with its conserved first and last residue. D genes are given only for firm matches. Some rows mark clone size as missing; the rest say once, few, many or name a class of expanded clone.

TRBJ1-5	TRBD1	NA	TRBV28	TGTGCCAGCAGCTCAGGGGGAGGCAATCAGCCCCAGCATTTT	CASSSGGGNQPQHF
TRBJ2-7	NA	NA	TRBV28	TGTGCCAGCACCCCGCGGTGGGGGCGCGAAAACTACGAGCAGTACTTC	CASTPRWGRENYEQYF
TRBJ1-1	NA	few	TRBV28	TGTGCCAGCAGTCCTGCACCCCCAGGCGACACTGAAGCTTTCTTT	CASSPAPPGDTEAFF
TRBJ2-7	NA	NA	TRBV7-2	TGTGCCAGCAGCTTAGGCGCCTACGAGCAGTACTTC	CASSLGAYEQYF
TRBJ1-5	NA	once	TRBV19	TGTGCCAGTAGTATGTTCTCGAGGACACTCAATCAGCCCCAGCATTTT	CASSMFSRTLNQPQHF
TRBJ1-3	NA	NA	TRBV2	TGTGCCAGCAGCGCCAGGGATTTCTCTGGAAACACCATATATTTT	CASSARDFSGNTIYF
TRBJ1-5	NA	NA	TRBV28	TGTGCCAGTTGGGCTTCGACTCAGCCCCAGCATTTT	CASWASTQPQHF
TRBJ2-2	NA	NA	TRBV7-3	TGTGCCAGCAGCCCTCTCGGTACCGGGGAGCTGTTTTTT	CASSPLGTGELFF
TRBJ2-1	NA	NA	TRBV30	TGTGGGGGTGGGGTAGGGATCCGGTACAATGAGCAGTTCTTC	CGGGVGIRYNEQFF
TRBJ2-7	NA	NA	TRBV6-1	TGTGCCAGCAGTGATATAGGGGGCTCCTACGAGCAGTACTTC	CASSDIGGSYEQYF
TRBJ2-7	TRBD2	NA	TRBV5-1	TGCGCCAGCAGCTTTCTAGCGGGAGGCAACTACGAGCAGTACTTC	CASSFLAGGNYEQYF
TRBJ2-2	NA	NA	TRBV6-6	TGTGCCAGCAGTTATTTCACAGGGACCGGGGAGCTGTTTTTT	CASSYFTGTGELFF
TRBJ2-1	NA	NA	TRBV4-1	TGCGCCAGCAGCCAAACTCTCGCCAATAGGGTGCGGAATGAGCAGTTCTTC	CASSQTLANRVRNEQFF
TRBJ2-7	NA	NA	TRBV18	TGTGCCAGCTCACCGCCTGGGTCCCGAAGGGCCTACGAGCAGTACTTC	CASSPPGSRRAYEQYF
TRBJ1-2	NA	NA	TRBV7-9	TGTGCCAGCAGCTTAGGCAGGGAGGCCCATGGCTACACCTTC	CASSLGREAHGYTF
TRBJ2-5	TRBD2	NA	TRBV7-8	TGTGCCAGCAGCTTAAATGCTTTAGCGGGTCAAGAGACCCAGTACTTC	CASSLNALAGQETQYF
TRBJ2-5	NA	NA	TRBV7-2	TGTGCCAGCAGCTTAGAGGCCTTTCCGATGGAGACCCAGTACTTC	CASSLEAFPMETQYF
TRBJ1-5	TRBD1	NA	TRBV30	TGTGCCTGGAGTGTGGGACAGGTGAATCAGCCCCAGCATTTT	CAWSVGQVNQPQHF
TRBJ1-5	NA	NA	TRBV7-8	TGTGCCAGCAGCTTAGTTCCGGGGGCCCTTGGGCAGCCCCAGCATTTT	CASSLVPGALGQPQHF
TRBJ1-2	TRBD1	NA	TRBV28	TGTGCCAGCAGTTTGACAGGGTCAAGAAGCTCCTATGGCTACACCTTC	CASSLTGSRSSYGYTF
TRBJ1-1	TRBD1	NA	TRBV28	TGTGCCAGCAGTTTATCTTCAGGGGGCACTGAAGCTTTCTTT	CASSLSSGGTEAFF
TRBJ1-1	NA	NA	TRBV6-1	TGTGCCAGCAGCAGAGACACTGAAGCTTTCTTT	CASSRDTEAFF
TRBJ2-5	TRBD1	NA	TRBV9	TGTGCCAGCAGCTCCCGGACAGGCCTGAAGGAGACCCAGTACTTC	CASSSRTGLKETQYF
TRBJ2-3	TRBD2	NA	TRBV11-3	TGTGCCAGCAGCTTAACGGGGGGGGGCACAGATACGCAGTATTTT	CASSLTGGGTDTQYF
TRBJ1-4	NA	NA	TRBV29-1	TGCAGCGTGGGGGATATGGGGGAAAAACTGTTTTTT	CSVGDMGEKLFF
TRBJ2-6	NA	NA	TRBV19	TGTGCCAGTAGTGCGGGTCCCTTGGGCTCTGGGGCCAACGTCCTGACTTTC	CASSAGPLGSGANVLTF